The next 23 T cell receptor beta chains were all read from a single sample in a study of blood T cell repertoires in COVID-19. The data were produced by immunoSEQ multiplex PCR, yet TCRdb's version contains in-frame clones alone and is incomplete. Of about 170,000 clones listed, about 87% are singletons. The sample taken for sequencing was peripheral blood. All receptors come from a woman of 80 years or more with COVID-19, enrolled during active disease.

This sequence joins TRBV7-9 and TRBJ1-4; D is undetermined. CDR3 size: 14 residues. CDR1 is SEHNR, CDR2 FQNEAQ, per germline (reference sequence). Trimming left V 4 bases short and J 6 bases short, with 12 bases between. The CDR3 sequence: CASSSPGMDEKLFF. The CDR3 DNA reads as TGTGCCAGCAGCTCCCCGGGTATGGATGAAAAACTGTTTTTT. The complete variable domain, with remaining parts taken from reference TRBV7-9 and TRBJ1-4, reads DTGVSQNPRHKITKRGQNVTFRCDPISEHNRLYWYRQTLGQGPEFLTYFQNEAQLEKSRLLSDRFSAERPKGSFSTLEIQRTEQGDSAMYLCASSSPGMDEKLFFGSGTQLSVL.

As DNA, the CDR3 is TGTGCCAGCAGCCACGGGAGACACACAGATACGCAGTATTTT. This codes for CASSHGRHTDTQYF. The rearrangement uses TRBV7-2 and TRBJ2-3; possible D gene TRBD2, 6 bases. Trimming stripped 5 bases from V and 2 bases from J, with 11 bases between. The CDR3 is made up of 14 amino acids. The V gene's germline CDR1 is SGHTA and CDR2 FQGNSA.

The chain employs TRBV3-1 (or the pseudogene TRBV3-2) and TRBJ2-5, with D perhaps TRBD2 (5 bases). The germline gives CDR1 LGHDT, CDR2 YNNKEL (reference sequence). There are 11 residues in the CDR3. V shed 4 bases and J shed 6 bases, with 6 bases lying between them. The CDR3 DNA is TGTGCCAGCAGCCTCGGGAAGACCCAGTACTTC. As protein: CASSLGKTQYF.

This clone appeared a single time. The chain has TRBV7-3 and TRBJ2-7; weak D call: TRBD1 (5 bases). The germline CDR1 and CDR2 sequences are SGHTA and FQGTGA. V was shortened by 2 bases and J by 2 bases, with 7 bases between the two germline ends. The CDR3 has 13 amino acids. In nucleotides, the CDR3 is TGTGCCAGCAGCTTAGGGGCTACCTACGAGCAGTACTTC. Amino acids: CASSLGATYEQYF.

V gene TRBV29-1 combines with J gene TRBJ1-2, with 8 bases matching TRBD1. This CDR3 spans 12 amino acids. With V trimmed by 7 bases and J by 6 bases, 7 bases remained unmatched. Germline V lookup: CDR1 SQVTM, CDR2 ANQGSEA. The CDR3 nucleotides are TGCAGCGGTGGATCGGGACAGGATGGCTACACCTTC. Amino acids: CSGGSGQDGYTF.

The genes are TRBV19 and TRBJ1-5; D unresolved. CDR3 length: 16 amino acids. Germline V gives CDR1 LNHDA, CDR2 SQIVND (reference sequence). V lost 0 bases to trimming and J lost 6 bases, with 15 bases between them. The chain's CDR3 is CASSIDFRDLVQPQHF. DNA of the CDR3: TGTGCCAGTAGTATAGATTTCCGGGATTTGGTTCAGCCCCAGCATTTT. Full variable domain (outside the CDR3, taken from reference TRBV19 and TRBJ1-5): DGGITQSPKYLFRKEGQNVTLSCEQNLNHDAMYWYRQDPGQGLRLIYYSQIVNDFQKGDIAEGYSVSREKKESFPLTVTSAQKNPTAFYLCASSIDFRDLVQPQHFGDGTRLSIL.

The chain's CDR3 is CASSYFTGSSYGYTF. For the CDR3, the DNA is TGTGCCAGCAGTTACTTTACGGGTTCGAGCTATGGCTACACCTTC. The rearrangement uses TRBV6-2 or TRBV6-3 and TRBJ1-2, with D hard to call. The CDR3 extends over 15 amino acids. V was pared by 1 base and J by 4 bases, with 13 bases between. Germline-derived CDR1 and CDR2 are MNHEY and SVGEGT.

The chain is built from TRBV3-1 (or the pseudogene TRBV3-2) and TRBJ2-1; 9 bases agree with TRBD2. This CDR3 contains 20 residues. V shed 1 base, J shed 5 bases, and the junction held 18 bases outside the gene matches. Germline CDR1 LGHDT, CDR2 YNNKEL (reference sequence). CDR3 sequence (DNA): TGTGCCAGCAGCCAAGGGCCCGGAGGTCGGACTAGCGTGAATCACAATGAGCAGTTCTTC. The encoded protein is CASSQGPGGRTSVNHNEQFF.

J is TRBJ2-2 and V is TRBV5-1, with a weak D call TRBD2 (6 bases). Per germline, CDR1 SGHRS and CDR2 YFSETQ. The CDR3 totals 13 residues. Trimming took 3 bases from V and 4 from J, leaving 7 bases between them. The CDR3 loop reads CASSSEGTGELFF. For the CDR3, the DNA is TGCGCCAGCAGCTCGGAGGGCACCGGGGAGCTGTTTTTT.

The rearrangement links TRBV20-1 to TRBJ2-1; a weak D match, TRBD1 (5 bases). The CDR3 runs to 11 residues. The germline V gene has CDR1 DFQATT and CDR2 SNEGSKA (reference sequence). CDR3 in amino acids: CGAPAYNEQFF. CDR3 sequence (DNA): TGCGGGGCTCCCGCCTACAATGAGCAGTTCTTC.

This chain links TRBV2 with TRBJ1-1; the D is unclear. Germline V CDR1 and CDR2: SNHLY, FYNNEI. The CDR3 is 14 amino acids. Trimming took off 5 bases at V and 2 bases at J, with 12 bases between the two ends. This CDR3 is CASSWLPPNTEAFF. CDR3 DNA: TGTGCCAGCAGTTGGCTCCCTCCTAACACTGAAGCTTTCTTT.

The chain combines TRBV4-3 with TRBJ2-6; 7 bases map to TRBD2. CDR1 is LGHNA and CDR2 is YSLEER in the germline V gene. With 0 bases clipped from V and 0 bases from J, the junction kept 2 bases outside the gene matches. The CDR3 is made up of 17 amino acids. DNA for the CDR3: TGCGCCAGCAGCCAAGATGGGGGGGGCTCTGGGGCCAACGTCCTGACTTTC. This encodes CASSQDGGGSGANVLTF.

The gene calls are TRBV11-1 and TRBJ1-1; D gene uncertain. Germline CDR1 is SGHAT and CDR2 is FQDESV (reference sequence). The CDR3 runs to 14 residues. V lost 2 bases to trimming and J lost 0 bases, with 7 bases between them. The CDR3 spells CASSLTQMNTEAFF. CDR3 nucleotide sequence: TGTGCCAGCAGCTTAACACAGATGAACACTGAAGCTTTCTTT.

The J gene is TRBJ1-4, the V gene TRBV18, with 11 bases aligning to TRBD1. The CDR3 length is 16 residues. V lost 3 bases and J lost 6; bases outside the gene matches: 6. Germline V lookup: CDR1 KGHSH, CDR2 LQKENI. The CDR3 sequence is CASSPVGQGADEKLFF. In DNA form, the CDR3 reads TGTGCCAGCTCACCGGTTGGACAGGGGGCTGATGAAAAACTGTTTTTT.

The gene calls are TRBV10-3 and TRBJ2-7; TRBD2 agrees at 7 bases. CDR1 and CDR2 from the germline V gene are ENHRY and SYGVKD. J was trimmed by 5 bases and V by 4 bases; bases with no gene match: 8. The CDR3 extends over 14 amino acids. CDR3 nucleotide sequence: TGTGCCATCAGTGGGGGGGGTAGGGGCCACGAGCAGTACTTC. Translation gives CAISGGGRGHEQYF.

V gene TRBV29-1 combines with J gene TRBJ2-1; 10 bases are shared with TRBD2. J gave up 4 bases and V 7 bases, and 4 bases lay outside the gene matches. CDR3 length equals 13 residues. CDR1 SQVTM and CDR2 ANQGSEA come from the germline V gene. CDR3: CSAIAGGYNEQFF. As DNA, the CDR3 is TGCAGCGCCATAGCGGGAGGTTACAATGAGCAGTTCTTC.

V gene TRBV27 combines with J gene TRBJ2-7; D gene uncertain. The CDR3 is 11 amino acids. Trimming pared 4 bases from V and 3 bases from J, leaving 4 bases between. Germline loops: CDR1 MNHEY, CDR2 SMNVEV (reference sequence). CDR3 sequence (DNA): TGTGCCAGCAGTTCCCACTACGAGCAGTACTTC. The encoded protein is CASSSHYEQYF.

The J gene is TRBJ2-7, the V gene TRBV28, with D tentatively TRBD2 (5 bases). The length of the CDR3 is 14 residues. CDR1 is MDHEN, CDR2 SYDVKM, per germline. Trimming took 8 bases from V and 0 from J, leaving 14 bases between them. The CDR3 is CASSLVTSSYEQYF. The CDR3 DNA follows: TGTGCCAGCTCACTAGTGACAAGCTCCTACGAGCAGTACTTC.

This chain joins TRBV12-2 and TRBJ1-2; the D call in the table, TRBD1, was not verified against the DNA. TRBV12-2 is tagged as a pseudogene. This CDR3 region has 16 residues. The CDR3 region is CASRLGGTGLYYGYTF. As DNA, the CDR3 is TGTGCAAGTCGCTTAGGGGGGACAGGGTTATACTATGGCTACACCTTC.

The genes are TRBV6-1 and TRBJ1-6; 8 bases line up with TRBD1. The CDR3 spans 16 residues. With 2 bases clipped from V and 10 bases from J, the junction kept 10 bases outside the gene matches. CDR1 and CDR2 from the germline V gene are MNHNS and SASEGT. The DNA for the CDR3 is TGTGCCAGCAGTGAAACGAGGACAGGGTTAGGCTCACCCCTCCACTTT. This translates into CASSETRTGLGSPLHF.

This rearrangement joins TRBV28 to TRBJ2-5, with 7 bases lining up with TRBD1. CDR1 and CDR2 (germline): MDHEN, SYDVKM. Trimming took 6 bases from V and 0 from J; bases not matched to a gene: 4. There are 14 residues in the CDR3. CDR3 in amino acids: CASRRDSHQETQYF. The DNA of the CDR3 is TGTGCCAGCAGACGGGACAGCCACCAAGAGACCCAGTACTTC.

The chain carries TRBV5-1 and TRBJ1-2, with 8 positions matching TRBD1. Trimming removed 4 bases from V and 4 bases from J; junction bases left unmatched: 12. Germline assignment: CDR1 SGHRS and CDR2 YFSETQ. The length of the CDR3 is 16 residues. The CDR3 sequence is CASSIGTGKTSYGYTF. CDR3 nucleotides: TGCGCCAGCAGCATAGGGACAGGCAAGACTTCCTATGGCTACACCTTC.

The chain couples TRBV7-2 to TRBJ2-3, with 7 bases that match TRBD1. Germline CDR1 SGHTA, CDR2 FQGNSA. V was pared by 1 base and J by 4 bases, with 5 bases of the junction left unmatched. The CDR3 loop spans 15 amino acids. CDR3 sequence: CASSLGTTGADTQYF. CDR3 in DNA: TGTGCCAGCAGCTTAGGAACTACAGGGGCAGATACGCAGTATTTT.